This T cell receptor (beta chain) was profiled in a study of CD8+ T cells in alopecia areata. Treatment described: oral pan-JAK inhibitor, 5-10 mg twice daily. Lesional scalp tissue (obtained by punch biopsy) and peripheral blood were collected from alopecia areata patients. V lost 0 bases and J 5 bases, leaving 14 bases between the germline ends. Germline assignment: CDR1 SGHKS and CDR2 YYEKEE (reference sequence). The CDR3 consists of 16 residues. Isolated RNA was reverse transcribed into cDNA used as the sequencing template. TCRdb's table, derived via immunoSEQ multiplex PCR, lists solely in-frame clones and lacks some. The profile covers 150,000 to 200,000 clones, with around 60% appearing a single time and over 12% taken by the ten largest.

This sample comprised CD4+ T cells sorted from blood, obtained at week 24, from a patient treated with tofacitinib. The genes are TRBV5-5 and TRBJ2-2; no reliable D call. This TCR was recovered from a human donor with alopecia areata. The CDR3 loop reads CASSLAQLFSTGELFF. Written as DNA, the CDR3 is TGTGCCAGCAGCTTGGCACAGCTCTTCTCAACCGGGGAGCTGTTTTTT. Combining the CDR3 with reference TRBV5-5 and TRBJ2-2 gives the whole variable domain DAGVTQSPTHLIKTRGQQVTLRCSPISGHKSVSWYQQVLGQGPQFIFQYYEKEERGRGNFPDRFSARQFPNYSSELNVNALLLGDSALYLCASSLAQLFSTGELFFGEGSRLTVL.